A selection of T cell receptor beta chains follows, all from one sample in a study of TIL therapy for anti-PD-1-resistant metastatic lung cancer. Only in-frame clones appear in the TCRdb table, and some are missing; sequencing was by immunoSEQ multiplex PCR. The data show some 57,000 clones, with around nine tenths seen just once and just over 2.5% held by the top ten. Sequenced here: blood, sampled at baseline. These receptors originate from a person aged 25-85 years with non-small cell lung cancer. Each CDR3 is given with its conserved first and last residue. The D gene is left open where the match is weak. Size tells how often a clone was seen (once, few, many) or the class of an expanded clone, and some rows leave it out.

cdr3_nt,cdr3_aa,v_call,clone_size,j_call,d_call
TGTGCCAGCAGCGCGGGACAGACTAGCTCTGGGGCCAACGTCCTGACTTTC,CASSAGQTSSGANVLTF,TRBV9,.,TRBJ2-6,.
TGTGCCAGCAGTGGGGGCTTACAGAGGGGATCGGGCGGGGAGCTGTTTTTT,CASSGGLQRGSGGELFF,TRBV6-1,.,TRBJ2-2,.
TGTGCCAGCAGTGGGAAAACGGACGGCGAAAAACTGTTTTTT,CASSGKTDGEKLFF,TRBV2,once,TRBJ1-4,.
TGTGCCAAAGGCCGGGACAAGTTAGCCAACGAGCAGTACTTC,CAKGRDKLANEQYF,TRBV2,.,TRBJ2-7,.
TGTGCCAGCAGTGAAGCTCACGGGTTGGTGGGCGGCTACACCTTC,CASSEAHGLVGGYTF,TRBV6-1,once,TRBJ1-2,.
TGTGCCAGCAGCAATACTCCCCCCCATGCCGGGGAGCTGTTTTTT,CASSNTPPHAGELFF,TRBV7-9,once,TRBJ2-2,.
TGTGCCAGCAGCCCCCCCCCAGGCTCTGGAAACACCATATATTTT,CASSPPPGSGNTIYF,TRBV5-4,.,TRBJ1-3,.
TGCGCCAGCAGCCCGGAGCAGTACACCGGGGAGCTGTTTTTT,CASSPEQYTGELFF,TRBV5-1,.,TRBJ2-2,.
TGTGCCAGCAGTCCCCCCGGGGCAGGCCCTTCGGGAGAGCAGTACTTC,CASSPPGAGPSGEQYF,TRBV28,.,TRBJ2-7,.
TGTGCCAGCAGTGAAGCATATACGGGGGGAGAGCAGTACTTC,CASSEAYTGGEQYF,TRBV2,.,TRBJ2-7,TRBD2
TGTGCCAGCAGCTTTTTAGGGGCAGTACGAGGGGACACTGAAGCTTTCTTT,CASSFLGAVRGDTEAFF,TRBV7-3,few,TRBJ1-1,.
TGTGCCAGCAGCGCACAGGGGGAACACAATGAGCAGTTCTTC,CASSAQGEHNEQFF,TRBV7-3,.,TRBJ2-1,TRBD1
TGTGCCACCCGGACGGGAAGGAACGATCACTATGGCTACACCTTC,CATRTGRNDHYGYTF,TRBV7-3,.,TRBJ1-2,.
TGTGCCTCGGCTCAAGGGGACCAAGAGACCCAGTACTTC,CASAQGDQETQYF,TRBV18,.,TRBJ2-5,.
TGTGCCACCAGCAGAGACCCCAATCAGCCCCAGCATTTT,CATSRDPNQPQHF,TRBV15,.,TRBJ1-5,.
TGTGCCTGGAGTGTCCTAGGACAGGGGGGACCCTATGGCTACACCTTC,CAWSVLGQGGPYGYTF,TRBV30,.,TRBJ1-2,TRBD1
TGTGCCAGCAGCCCACTGGGGGGGTCAGATACGCAGTATTTT,CASSPLGGSDTQYF,TRBV28,.,TRBJ2-3,TRBD2
TGCGCCAGCAGTGTGTTCTCTTCAGCTAACTATGGCTACACCTTC,CASSVFSSANYGYTF,TRBV10-1,few,TRBJ1-2,.
TGCGCCAGCAGCTTGGGACTAGCGGGAGGATCTGGGGCCAACGTCCTGACTTTC,CASSLGLAGGSGANVLTF,TRBV5-1,.,TRBJ2-6,TRBD2
TGTGCCAGCAGGGGAAGGACAGGGGGGAAGATCGCTGAAGCTTTCTTT,CASRGRTGGKIAEAFF,TRBV27,once,TRBJ1-1,TRBD1
TGTGCCAGTTCAAGACTTGATACGCAGTATTTT,CASSRLDTQYF,TRBV19,.,TRBJ2-3,.
TGTGCCAGCAGTTACCTAGGGGGCACGAACTATGGCTACACCTTC,CASSYLGGTNYGYTF,TRBV6-5,few,TRBJ1-2,TRBD1
TGTGCCAGCAGTTACTCCCGGACAGGGGGTAACTATGGCTACACCTTC,CASSYSRTGGNYGYTF,TRBV6-5,.,TRBJ1-2,TRBD1
TGTGCCAGCACACTCTGCGGTGTGAGACTAGCGGGAACCTACGAGCAGTACTTC,CASTLCGVRLAGTYEQYF,TRBV27,.,TRBJ2-7,TRBD2
TGTGCCATCAGTGAGGGAGGGCCGGGAGGTGAAAAACTGTTTTTT,CAISEGGPGGEKLFF,TRBV10-3,.,TRBJ1-4,.
TGTGCCACCAGTGAAACCGGGACTAGCGGGAGGGCCGACACCGGGGAGCTGTTTTTT,CATSETGTSGRADTGELFF,TRBV24-1,once,TRBJ2-2,TRBD2
TGTGCCAGCTCACCACCGACCCTGCTAAGGTACGAGCAGTACTTC,CASSPPTLLRYEQYF,TRBV18,.,TRBJ2-7,.
TGTGCCAGCACCAGACTAGCGGGGGGCCGAGATACGCAGTATTTT,CASTRLAGGRDTQYF,TRBV9,.,TRBJ2-3,TRBD2
TGTGCCAGCAACCCGACAGGGGGGTCTGGCTACACCTTC,CASNPTGGSGYTF,TRBV2,.,TRBJ1-2,TRBD1
TGTGCCTGGAGTAAGGCGAGACAGAAAGCCTACGAGCAGTACTTC,CAWSKARQKAYEQYF,TRBV30,.,TRBJ2-7,.
TGTGCCAGCAGCATCGGAGGAGATACGCAGTATTTT,CASSIGGDTQYF,TRBV28,.,TRBJ2-3,.
TGTGCCAGTACCACAACAGGGAGGGAGCCCCAGCATTTT,CASTTTGREPQHF,TRBV19,.,TRBJ1-5,.
TGTGCCAGCAGTTTATTAACGGGATTTGATGATACGCAGTATTTT,CASSLLTGFDDTQYF,TRBV27,.,TRBJ2-3,.
TGTGCCAGCAGTCCCCTAGGCTATGAGCAGTTCTTC,CASSPLGYEQFF,TRBV12-3/TRBV12-4,.,TRBJ2-1,.
TGTGCCAGCAGCCCTCTAGGAACCGGGACAGGGGGCTTAAGGATCTTC,CASSPLGTGTGGLRIF,TRBV27,.,TRBJ1-2,TRBD1
TGCGCCAGCAGCCAAATCCATAGCAATCAGCCCCAGCATTTT,CASSQIHSNQPQHF,TRBV4-1,few,TRBJ1-5,.
TGTGCCAGCAGTTCATCGACGGGGAATTCACCCCTCCACTTT,CASSSSTGNSPLHF,TRBV6-5,.,TRBJ1-6,.
TGTGCCAGCAGTGAAGCGCCGGAAGTCATGAACACTGAAGCTTTCTTT,CASSEAPEVMNTEAFF,TRBV6-1,few,TRBJ1-1,.
TGTGCCAGCAGCTCCCTACTAGCGGATGGCGCCGGGGAGCTGTTTTTT,CASSSLLADGAGELFF,TRBV11-3,.,TRBJ2-2,TRBD2
TGCGCCAGCAGCGTCCCGGGCGTGGACACTGAAGCTTTCTTT,CASSVPGVDTEAFF,TRBV4-1,few,TRBJ1-1,.
TGTGCCAGCAGCTTGAGGGGAGGGATCTCCGAAAAACTGTTTTTT,CASSLRGGISEKLFF,TRBV5-8,.,TRBJ1-4,.
TGCGCCAGCAGCCAAGATTTGACTAACGGGGATACGCAGTATTTT,CASSQDLTNGDTQYF,TRBV4-1,.,TRBJ2-3,.
TGTGCCAGCAGCGTAGTTGGTCTTTGGATAGACAGTTCCGCCGCCGGGGCCAACGTCCTGACTTTC,CASSVVGLWIDSSAAGANVLTF,TRBV9,.,TRBJ2-6,.
TGTGCCAGCAGCTTTACAGGGCCCGGGGAGCTGTTTTTT,CASSFTGPGELFF,TRBV7-3,.,TRBJ2-2,.
TGTGCCACCGCGACAGGGGCCTACGAGCAGTACTTC,CATATGAYEQYF,TRBV19,.,TRBJ2-7,TRBD1
TGTGCCAGCAGCAAGGGAACAGGGTTGGAGCAGTACTTC,CASSKGTGLEQYF,TRBV5-6,.,TRBJ2-7,.
TGTGCTAGTGGTTTGGGCTACAATGAGCAGTTCTTC,CASGLGYNEQFF,TRBV12-5,.,TRBJ2-1,.
TGTGCCAGCAGCCCCAGGGCGCCGGGACTAACCTACAATGAGCAGTTCTTC,CASSPRAPGLTYNEQFF,TRBV7-3,once,TRBJ2-1,TRBD2
TGTGCCAGCAGCCTGGGGGAGGGTTCCTACGAGCAGTACTTC,CASSLGEGSYEQYF,TRBV6-5,.,TRBJ2-7,TRBD2
TGTGCCAGCAGTTACTCCCCTGGCAGGGCCTACGAGCAGTACTTC,CASSYSPGRAYEQYF,TRBV6-2/TRBV6-3,.,TRBJ2-7,.
TGTGCCAGCCGGGACACCCAAGAGACCCAGTACTTC,CASRDTQETQYF,TRBV28,.,TRBJ2-5,.
TGTGCCAGCAGCTCCGCGCGGTTCACAGATACGCAGTATTTT,CASSSARFTDTQYF,TRBV7-2,.,TRBJ2-3,.
TGTGCCAGCTCACCACCAGGACGGGAGGGAGAGACCCAGTACTTC,CASSPPGREGETQYF,TRBV18,.,TRBJ2-5,TRBD2
TGCGCCAGCAGCCTAGTGGACGGTACCTCTGGGGCCAACGTCCTGACTTTC,CASSLVDGTSGANVLTF,TRBV5-1,.,TRBJ2-6,.
TGTGCCAGCGGCCAAGTGGGGGGGGAAGCTTTCTTT,CASGQVGGEAFF,TRBV28,.,TRBJ1-1,.
TGTGCCAGCAGTTTATCTGCAAACATGAACACTGAAGCTTTCTTT,CASSLSANMNTEAFF,TRBV27,.,TRBJ1-1,.
TGTGCCAGCAGCCAAGAGGGAGGCGAGTACAATGAGCAGTTCTTC,CASSQEGGEYNEQFF,TRBV14,.,TRBJ2-1,.
TGCGCCAGCAGCTTGGAAGGGATTTCCCCGGGCTACACCTTC,CASSLEGISPGYTF,TRBV5-1,.,TRBJ1-2,.
TGTGCCAGCAGTCCCGGGGACAGGACTATTAACACTGAAGCTTTCTTT,CASSPGDRTINTEAFF,TRBV27,.,TRBJ1-1,TRBD1
TGTGCCAGCAGTTCAAGGACAGGGGCGGGCACAGATACGCAGTATTTT,CASSSRTGAGTDTQYF,TRBV27,.,TRBJ2-3,TRBD1